The rows below give T cell receptor beta chains drawn from one sample of a study of PD-1 blockade in classical Hodgkin lymphoma. Sequencing was performed with immunoSEQ multiplex PCR; in TCRdb, only in-frame clones are kept and a portion is missing. The data contain about 41,000 clones, over 70% of them seen just once; the ten biggest clones take up 20% to 25%. This specimen was peripheral blood mononuclear cells (PBMCs), taken at baseline. These receptors were taken from a human donor with classical Hodgkin lymphoma. Both conserved end residues are part of each CDR3. The D gene is left open where the match is weak. Some rows have no size entry. The others give once, few or many, or a class for an expanded clone.

d_gene	abundance	v_gene	j_gene	CDR3aa	CDR3nt
.	.	TRBV27	TRBJ2-5	CASSLYPRTREETQYF	TGTGCCAGCAGTTTATATCCCAGAACCCGAGAAGAGACCCAGTACTTC
TRBD1	.	TRBV30	TRBJ1-2	CAWSLAYTRQGANYGYTF	TGTGCCTGGAGTCTAGCGTATACCAGACAGGGGGCTAACTATGGCTACACCTTC
.	.	TRBV30	TRBJ2-7	CAWSSKPPGHSLHEQYF	TGTGCCTGGAGTTCAAAACCTCCGGGACACAGTCTCCACGAGCAGTACTTC
.	.	TRBV6-5	TRBJ2-2	CASRKETGELFF	TGTGCCAGCAGGAAAGAGACCGGGGAGCTGTTTTTT
.	.	TRBV6-1	TRBJ1-1	CASLTLSAEAFF	TGTGCCAGTCTGACTCTATCCGCTGAAGCTTTCTTT
TRBD2	few	TRBV27	TRBJ2-4	CASSDFLAGGPYIQYF	TGTGCCAGCAGTGACTTCTTAGCGGGAGGGCCGTACATTCAGTACTTC
TRBD2	.	TRBV7-9	TRBJ2-3	CASSIGLAVTDTQYF	TGTGCCAGCAGCATAGGACTAGCGGTCACAGATACGCAGTATTTT
.	once	TRBV5-4	TRBJ2-5	CASSLRGVKLETQYF	TGTGCCAGCAGCCTTAGGGGAGTGAAACTTGAGACCCAGTACTTC
TRBD1	.	TRBV28	TRBJ2-1	CASSRRQGADNEQFF	TGTGCCAGCAGTCGCAGACAGGGGGCCGACAATGAGCAGTTCTTC
TRBD2	once	TRBV28	TRBJ2-1	CASRGLAGYEQFF	TGTGCCAGCAGAGGATTAGCGGGATATGAGCAGTTCTTC
TRBD2	.	TRBV27	TRBJ2-7	CASSSLAGVTEQYF	TGTGCCAGCAGTTCACTAGCGGGAGTCACCGAGCAGTACTTC
.	few	TRBV5-6	TRBJ1-5	CASSLALGPNQPQHF	TGTGCCAGCAGCTTGGCTCTGGGGCCAAATCAGCCCCAGCATTTT
TRBD1	.	TRBV9	TRBJ1-1	CASSVGTGLMNTEAFF	TGTGCCAGCAGCGTGGGGACAGGGCTTATGAACACTGAAGCTTTCTTT
.	few	TRBV25-1	TRBJ1-1	CASSAIVTGTEAFF	TGTGCCAGCAGTGCTATCGTTACTGGCACTGAAGCTTTCTTT
.	.	TRBV19	TRBJ2-5	CASSIDGGRETQYF	TGTGCCAGTAGTATAGATGGGGGGAGAGAGACCCAGTACTTC
TRBD1	.	TRBV28	TRBJ2-5	CASSPNPGTGAQETQYF	TGTGCCAGCAGTCCTAACCCCGGGACAGGGGCTCAAGAGACCCAGTACTTC
.	.	TRBV5-1	TRBJ1-1	CASSVGRWDSEAFF	TGCGCCAGCAGCGTGGGACGTTGGGACTCTGAAGCTTTCTTT
.	.	TRBV5-1	TRBJ2-7	CASCPGVAPYEQYF	TGCGCCAGTTGCCCCGGGGTTGCTCCCTACGAGCAGTACTTC
TRBD1	.	TRBV5-1	TRBJ2-1	CASNFQGAGSYNEQFF	TGCGCCAGCAACTTTCAGGGGGCCGGCTCCTACAATGAGCAGTTCTTC
TRBD1	.	TRBV7-9	TRBJ1-1	CASSFGQGEAFF	TGTGCCAGCAGCTTTGGACAGGGGGAAGCTTTCTTT
.	.	TRBV6-5	TRBJ2-3	CASSYSISSMADTQYF	TGTGCCAGCAGTTACTCGATTTCTTCGATGGCAGATACGCAGTATTTT
.	.	TRBV18	TRBJ1-2	CASSPVLNREYGYTF	TGTGCCAGCTCACCTGTCCTCAACCGGGAGTATGGCTACACCTTC
.	few	TRBV30	TRBJ1-1	CAWNRRENTEAFF	TGTGCCTGGAACCGGAGGGAGAACACTGAAGCTTTCTTT
.	.	TRBV5-1	TRBJ2-5	CASSLASAETQYF	TGCGCCAGCAGCTTGGCCAGTGCGGAGACCCAGTACTTC
.	.	TRBV27	TRBJ1-1	CASCPGRGNTEAFF	TGTGCCAGCTGTCCAGGGAGGGGGAACACTGAAGCTTTCTTT
TRBD2	.	TRBV30	TRBJ2-3	CAWSIGLAASTDTQYF	TGTGCCTGGAGTATAGGACTAGCAGCTAGCACAGATACGCAGTATTTT
.	.	TRBV21-1	TRBJ1-4	CASSKETRELNEKLFF	TGTGCCAGCAGCAAAGAAACCCGGGAGCTTAATGAAAAACTGTTTTTT
.	few	TRBV30	TRBJ1-1	CAWGLLMNTEAFF	TGTGCCTGGGGCCTCCTCATGAACACTGAAGCTTTCTTT
TRBD2	once	TRBV27	TRBJ2-7	CASSLGLAGLYEQYF	TGTGCCAGCAGCTTAGGACTAGCGGGGCTCTACGAGCAGTACTTC
TRBD1	.	TRBV28	TRBJ1-1	CASSSLRDRQMNTEAFF	TGTGCCAGCAGTTCACTCCGGGACAGACAAATGAACACTGAAGCTTTCTTT
TRBD2	.	TRBV29-1	TRBJ2-7	CSVGWGEGYEQYF	TGCAGCGTTGGATGGGGGGAGGGCTACGAGCAGTACTTC
TRBD1	.	TRBV18	TRBJ1-4	CASSPLRTGSATNEKLFF	TGTGCCAGCTCACCACTACGGACAGGGTCCGCAACTAATGAAAAACTGTTTTTT
.	.	TRBV9	TRBJ1-4	CASSVDSATNEKLFF	TGTGCCAGCAGCGTCGACAGTGCAACTAATGAAAAACTGTTTTTT
.	.	TRBV7-8	TRBJ2-1	CASSLAELGLVVF	TGTGCCAGCAGCTTAGCCGAGCTGGGTCTCGTAGTCTTC
.	few	TRBV11-2	TRBJ1-5	CASSPGGNQPQHF	TGTGCCAGCAGCCCCGGAGGGAATCAGCCCCAGCATTTT
.	.	TRBV30	TRBJ2-1	CAWSESSYNEQFF	TGTGCCTGGAGTGAATCCTCCTACAATGAGCAGTTCTTC
.	.	TRBV4-1	TRBJ2-3	CASSRGAGGADTQYF	TGCGCCAGCAGCCGGGGGGCAGGGGGTGCAGATACGCAGTATTTT
TRBD2	.	TRBV7-2	TRBJ2-1	CASSLSGSSYNEQFF	TGTGCCAGCAGCTTAAGCGGGAGCTCCTACAATGAGCAGTTCTTC
.	few	TRBV2	TRBJ2-1	CASLLLDEQFF	TGTGCCAGCCTACTTTTGGATGAGCAGTTCTTC
TRBD2	.	TRBV5-1	TRBJ2-5	CASSFILAGPSGVETQYF	TGCGCCAGCAGCTTTATTCTAGCGGGCCCTTCGGGGGTAGAGACCCAGTACTTC
.	.	TRBV29-1	TRBJ2-5	CSSDRLETQYF	TGCAGCTCCGACAGATTGGAGACCCAGTACTTC
.	.	TRBV7-9	TRBJ1-1	CASSTTVGEAFF	TGTGCCAGCAGCACGACAGTCGGTGAAGCTTTCTTT
.	few	TRBV2	TRBJ1-5	CASSVSGGKQPQHF	TGTGCCAGCAGTGTATCTGGGGGCAAACAGCCCCAGCATTTT
.	.	TRBV5-1	TRBJ2-1	CASSLTGTSRSYNEQFF	TGCGCCAGCAGTTTGACCGGGACTTCCAGATCTTACAATGAGCAGTTCTTC
TRBD1	.	TRBV4-1	TRBJ2-7	CASSQDPRAGGQEQYF	TGCGCCAGCAGCCAAGACCCCCGGGCAGGGGGTCAGGAGCAGTACTTC
TRBD2	.	TRBV5-1	TRBJ2-1	CASSFMTSGRSNEQFF	TGCGCCAGCAGCTTCATGACTAGCGGGAGATCGAATGAGCAGTTCTTC
TRBD2	.	TRBV7-9	TRBJ2-3	CASSWAGVTDTQYF	TGTGCCAGCAGCTGGGCGGGAGTTACGGATACGCAGTATTTT
TRBD1	many	TRBV27	TRBJ1-2	CASSLVGQHYGYTF	TGTGCCAGCAGTTTAGTGGGACAGCACTATGGCTACACCTTC
TRBD1	.	TRBV19	TRBJ1-1	CASSLKQGADTEAFF	TGTGCCAGTAGTTTAAAACAGGGGGCGGACACTGAAGCTTTCTTT
.	few	TRBV4-3	TRBJ1-1	CASSQEWGGTEAFF	TGCGCCAGCAGCCAAGAATGGGGCGGGACTGAAGCTTTCTTT
.	.	TRBV6-5	TRBJ2-3	CASSSRGATDTQYF	TGTGCCAGCAGTTCCCGGGGGGCCACAGATACGCAGTATTTT
.	once	TRBV27	TRBJ2-1	CASSLYSRGYNEQFF	TGTGCCAGCAGTTTATACAGCCGTGGCTACAATGAGCAGTTCTTC
.	.	TRBV5-6	TRBJ2-1	CASSSVLNEQFF	TGTGCCAGCAGCTCCGTTTTAAATGAGCAGTTCTTC
.	.	TRBV6-5	TRBJ2-7	CASSSLYSPMTEQYF	TGTGCCAGCAGTTCCTTGTACAGCCCGATGACCGAGCAGTACTTC